This T cell receptor (beta chain) was sequenced for a study of T cell repertoires in cytomegalovirus infection. At the level of the study: Indications came from public TCR beta signatures; they pointed to CMV infection and to a matching HLA type.

On this clonotype itself: Its antigen is still unknown.

The germline V gene has CDR1 SGHTA and CDR2 FQGTGA. This CDR3 is built from 15 residues. V was pared by 3 bases and J by 6 bases, with 7 bases of the junction left unmatched. TCRdb re-called the reads through MiXCR, storing one row per CDR3 protein. Of just under 500,000 distinct CDR3 sequences listed, more than 30% are singletons. The study's findings and limits: Cumulative frequency (of public TCR beta family members) identified carriers of CMV plus the relevant HLA. HLA-C-restricted, CMV-specific TCR beta clonotypes were dominant ex vivo.

This clonotype was obtained from a human donor in good health (CMV status not recorded). Some clones in this sample may be carry-over from other donors' samples. V and J are TRBV7-3 and TRBJ2-3; 9 positions match TRBD1. The source material was cultured PBMCs, sampled from culture after CMV antigen stimulation. CDR3 sequence reads: CASSLGQGSGDTQYF. The CDR3 nucleotides read TGTGCCAGCAGCTTGGGACAGGGTTCAGGGGATACGCAGTATTTT.